These 29 T cell receptor beta chains were all obtained from the same sample, sequenced in a study of Tregs in tolerant kidney transplant recipients. Recipients received nonmyeloablative bone marrow transplants from related graft donors, with transient mixed chimerism. The table came from immunoSEQ multiplex PCR; TCRdb's copy has only in-frame clones and leaves some out. Its listing shows roughly 15,000 clones. This material consisted of CD4+ T cells from blood (PBMCs), taken 12 months after the transplant. The receptor source for this set is a human patient who received a combined kidney and bone marrow transplant. Some T cells may be supplied by the graft donor.

Note on this clone: The read stops 3 residues short of the end of the CDR3; the missing end is completed from the germline J gene. The rearrangement links TRBV7-8 to TRBJ2-1; D is perhaps TRBD2 (6 bases). The germline V gene has CDR1 SGHVS and CDR2 FQNEAQ. The CDR3 loop spans 13 amino acids. V lost 4 bases, J lost 3 bases, and 7 bases lay in between. The CDR3 reads CASSWGVYNEQFF. CDR3 bases read: TGTGCCAGCAGCTGGGGGGTCTACAATGAG.

To note about this clone: The read finishes 3 residues shy of the CDR3 end, and the germline J gene is used to complete it. The V call is TRBV5-1, the J call TRBJ1-5; unclear D gene. Germline V gives CDR1 SGHRS, CDR2 YFSETQ. The CDR3 totals 14 residues. Trimming left V 4 bases short and J 3 bases short, with 11 bases between. The CDR3 is CASSPGGYNQPQHF. The DNA read from the CDR3 is TGCGCCAGCAGCCCCGGCGGATACAATCAGCCC.

Points on this clone: The read ends 3 residues shy of where the CDR3 ends; the end is completed using the germline J gene. The rearrangement uses TRBV10-1 and TRBJ2-3, with TRBD2 identical over 10 bases. CDR3 length: 15 amino acids. CDR1 and CDR2 (germline): WNHNN, SYGVQD (reference sequence). V lost 0 bases to trimming and J lost 6 bases; unmatched junction nucleotides: 3. The CDR3 spells CASSESASGSDTQYF. The part of the CDR3 DNA that was read is TGCGCCAGCAGTGAGTCGGCTAGCGGGAGCGATACG.

Turning to this clone: The read stops 3 residues short of the end of the CDR3; the missing end is completed from the germline J gene. The chain carries TRBV10-3 and TRBJ2-7; 8 nucleotides line up with TRBD1. CDR3 length: 15 amino acids. V gave up 6 bases and J gave up 1 base; unmatched junction bases: 8. CDR1 and CDR2 from the germline V gene are ENHRY and SYGVKD. This CDR3 reads CAISVDRGRSYEQYF. The CDR3 bases that were read are TGTGCCATCAGCGTAGACAGGGGCCGATCCTACGAG.

The part of the CDR3 DNA that was read is TGTGCCAGCAGCTTAAGGGCCAGGGGTGGGACTGAA. Translated, it gives CASSLRARGGTE. The whole CDR3 is CASSLRARGGTEAFF. The V and J genes are TRBV7-3 and TRBJ1-1; tentatively, D is TRBD1 (6 bases). Coverage ceases 3 residues before the CDR3 finishes, and the germline J gene fills in the end. The germline gives CDR1 SGHTA, CDR2 FQGTGA. Trimming removed 1 base from V and 5 bases from J, with 14 bases in between. This CDR3 has 15 amino acids.

Turning to this clone: The read stops 3 residues short of the end of the CDR3; the missing end is completed from the germline J gene. The V and J genes are TRBV7-9 and TRBJ1-4, with 7 bases fitting TRBD1. Trimming at V came to 3 bases and at J to 3 bases, leaving 4 bases not matched to a gene. The CDR3 sequence is 15 residues long. Germline-derived CDR1 and CDR2 are SEHNR and FQNEAQ (reference sequence). Here the CDR3 reads CASSFPTGSNEKLFF. The sequenced CDR3 bases are TGTGCCAGCAGCTTTCCGACAGGGTCTAATGAAAAA.

About this clone itself: The read ends 3 residues shy of where the CDR3 ends; the end is completed using the germline J gene. The rearrangement uses TRBV7-2 and TRBJ2-3; D not certain. Per germline, CDR1 SGHTA and CDR2 FQGNSA. The V end lost 5 bases, the J end lost 4 bases, and 7 bases lay between the germline ends. CDR3 size: 12 residues. CDR3 DNA, as far as it was read: TGTGCCAGCAGCAATAGGGCAGATACG. Encoded protein: CASSNRADT. The entire CDR3 is CASSNRADTQYF.

Worth noting for this clone: Read data end 3 residues before the CDR3 end; the end is taken from the germline J gene. The identical CDR3 is also encoded by other nucleotide sequences in the sample. The chain has TRBV19 and TRBJ1-2; D is undetermined. Germline V gene data show CDR1 as LNHDA and CDR2 as SQIVND (reference sequence). This CDR3 is 14 amino acids long. Trimming removed 5 bases from V and 5 bases from J, with 15 bases in between. The CDR3 region is CASSASLIRYGYTF. CDR3 DNA (partial): TGTGCCAGTAGTGCGTCCTTAATACGGTATGGC.

As regards this clone: The CDR3 extends 3 residues past the end of the read, so its final part is completed from the germline J gene. The rearrangement links TRBV10-1 to TRBJ2-1; 7 bases map to TRBD2. The CDR3 covers 17 residues. V lost 3 bases and J lost 1; bases outside the gene matches: 9. Germline-derived CDR1 and CDR2 are WNHNN and SYGVQD (reference sequence). The CDR3 protein is CASSDHLWGGSYNEQFF. The part of the CDR3 DNA that was read is TGCGCCAGCAGTGACCACCTTTGGGGGGGGTCCTACAATGAG.

About this clone: The DNA ends 3 residues before the CDR3 does, and the rest of the CDR3 is filled in from the germline J gene. The rearrangement joins TRBV7-8 to TRBJ2-3, with 7 bases lining up with TRBD1. The germline CDR1 and CDR2 sequences are SGHVS and FQNEAQ. This CDR3 is built from 15 residues. Here the CDR3 reads CASSTRGQSTGTQYF. Partial CDR3 DNA: TGTGCCAGCAGTACCCGGGGACAGAGCACAGGCACG.

In the case of this clone: The read finishes 3 residues shy of the CDR3 end, and the germline J gene is used to complete it. The chain uses TRBV7-3 and TRBJ2-1; 10 nucleotides agree with TRBD2. The CDR3 totals 17 residues. With V trimmed by 1 base and J by 8 bases, 11 bases remained unmatched. The V gene's germline CDR1 is SGHTA and CDR2 FQGTGA. CDR3 residues: CASSLNPPSGRADEQFF. The CDR3 DNA, read in part, is TGTGCCAGCAGCTTAAATCCCCCAAGCGGGAGGGCCGATGAG.

Regarding this clone: Read sequence stops 3 residues before the CDR3 end, and the germline J gene provides the missing end. This chain joins TRBV5-1 and TRBJ1-6; D is possibly TRBD1 (5 bases). The germline V and J ends were trimmed by 5 bases and 1 base, with 13 bases remaining between them. Germline V gene lookup returns CDR1 SGHRS and CDR2 YFSETQ. This CDR3 is 16 amino acids long. CDR3 bases read: TGCGCCAGCAGTCCCGGGTACAGGTCCTATAATTCACCC. Translating it yields CASSPGYRSYNSP. The entire CDR3 reads CASSPGYRSYNSPLHF.

A remark on this clone: The read ends 3 residues shy of where the CDR3 ends; the end is completed using the germline J gene. V usage is TRBV5-1 and J usage is TRBJ2-1, with 8 bases that match TRBD1. The germline V gene has CDR1 SGHRS and CDR2 YFSETQ. V shed 5 bases and J 7 bases; nucleotides not matched to a gene: 14. This CDR3 contains 16 residues. The sequenced part of the CDR3 DNA is TGCGCCAGCAGGGACCGCAGGACAGGGACGAGGAATGAG. The encoded protein is CASRDRRTGTRNE. Given in full, the CDR3 is CASRDRRTGTRNEQFF.

By frequency, this clone is medium-sized. Read sequence stops 3 residues before the CDR3 end, and the germline J gene provides the missing end. The chain has TRBV20-1 and TRBJ2-3; D uncertain. V lost 6 bases, J lost 1 base, and 8 bases lay in between. The length of the CDR3 is 12 residues. CDR1 is DFQATT, CDR2 SNEGSKA, per germline (reference sequence). The part of the CDR3 DNA that was read is TGCAGTGCGGCCCCCCGCACAGATACG. Translated: CSAAPRTDT. The CDR3, in full, reads CSAAPRTDTQYF.

Details on this clone: The read finishes 3 residues shy of the CDR3 end, and the germline J gene is used to complete it. V and J are TRBV28 and TRBJ2-1; 10 bases agree with TRBD2. CDR1 is MDHEN, CDR2 SYDVKM, per germline. V was pared by 3 bases and J by 6 bases, with 2 bases of the junction left unmatched. The CDR3 sequence is 14 residues long. CDR3 DNA (partial): TGTGCCAGCAGTTTGCTAGCGGGAGCCAATGAG. It codes for CASSLLAGANE. The full-length CDR3 reads as CASSLLAGANEQFF. Variable domain in full (rest from reference TRBV28 and TRBJ2-1): DVKVTQSSRYLVKRTGEKVFLECVQDMDHENMFWYRQDPGLGLRLIYFSYDVKMKEKGDIPEGYSVSREKKERFSLILESASTNQTSMYLCASSLLAGANEQFFGPGTRLTVL.

Comments on this clone: The CDR3 end falls 3 residues outside the read, so it is completed with the germline J gene. V usage is TRBV20-1 and J usage is TRBJ2-4; TRBD1 or TRBD2 may be the D gene (6 bases each). Germline V gene data show CDR1 as DFQATT and CDR2 as SNEGSKA (reference sequence). The V gene lost 0 bases and the J gene lost 7 bases, with 13 bases spanning the gap. The CDR3 contains 14 residues. The sequenced CDR3 bases are TGCAGTGCTAGAGATTCAACAGGGAGGAACATT. Its protein is CSARDSTGRNI. The whole CDR3 reads CSARDSTGRNIQYF.

About this clone: The sequence runs out 3 residues before the end of the CDR3; the remainder is reconstructed from the germline J gene. The chain is built from TRBV20-1 and TRBJ2-7, with 7 bases identical to TRBD2. Germline CDR1 DFQATT, CDR2 SNEGSKA (reference sequence). This CDR3 has 15 amino acids. V trimming: 0 bases; J trimming: 5 bases; junction bases outside the gene matches: 10. CDR3 in amino acids: CSARDPGGSFHEQYF. CDR3 DNA (partial): TGCAGTGCTAGAGATCCGGGCGGGAGTTTCCACGAG.

As to this clone: The sequenced fragment ends 3 residues before the CDR3 boundary, so the rest is inferred from the germline J gene. The chain is built from TRBV30 and TRBJ2-1; TRBD2 agrees at 7 bases. After removal of 2 bases from V and 3 bases from J, the junction contained 4 bases not matched to a gene. Germline V gene sequence: CDR1 GTSNPN, CDR2 SVGIG (reference sequence). The CDR3 is made up of 14 amino acids. The DNA read from the CDR3 is TGTGCCTGGAGTATGCTAGCGGACTACAATGAG. It codes for CAWSMLADYNE. The entire CDR3 reads CAWSMLADYNEQFF.

The DNA read from the CDR3 is TGTGCCAGCAGTACTCCCGGTGACAGGGGATTGGATGGC. Translation: CASSTPGDRGLDG. The full CDR3 protein reads CASSTPGDRGLDGYTF. The chain links TRBV28 to TRBJ1-2; TRBD1 aligns across 8 bases. From the germline J gene comes the end of the CDR3, since the read stops 3 residues before it. Trimming took 5 bases from V and 6 from J; bases not matched to a gene: 14. In germline, CDR1 is MDHEN, CDR2 SYDVKM. This CDR3 is 16 amino acids long.

Turning to this clone: The read terminates 3 residues ahead of where the CDR3 ends, so the germline J gene completes it. This chain uses TRBV7-9 with TRBJ1-6, with a tentative D call TRBD1 (5 bases). Germline V gene lookup returns CDR1 SEHNR and CDR2 FQNEAQ (reference sequence). The CDR3 is made up of 14 amino acids. Trimming pared 5 bases from V and 4 bases from J, leaving 9 bases between. CDR3 sequence: CASSIDSYNSPLHF. The part of the CDR3 DNA that was read is TGTGCCAGCAGCATTGACAGTTATAATTCACCC. The entire variable domain, with the rest obtained from reference TRBV7-9 and TRBJ1-6, is as follows: DTGVSQNPRHKITKRGQNVTFRCDPISEHNRLYWYRQTLGQGPEFLTYFQNEAQLEKSRLLSDRFSAERPKGSFSTLEIQRTEQGDSAMYLCASSIDSYNSPLHFGNGTRLTVT.

About this clone itself: The CDR3 extends 3 residues past the end of the read, so its final part is completed from the germline J gene. The chain carries TRBV6-2 or TRBV6-3 and TRBJ2-7; D uncertain. Germline lookup yields CDR1 MNHEY and CDR2 SVGEGT. There are 11 residues in the CDR3. The germline V and J ends were trimmed by 5 bases and 2 bases, with 4 bases remaining between them. CDR3 DNA, as far as it was read: TGTGCCAGCAGTACAACCTACGAG. Amino acid sequence: CASSTTYE. The full CDR3 sequence reads CASSTTYEQYF.

With regard to this clone: The CDR3 is cut off 3 residues early in the read; its end comes from the germline J gene. The chain combines TRBV20-1 with TRBJ2-7; 8 nucleotides line up with TRBD1. CDR3 length: 13 residues. Germline V gene sequence: CDR1 DFQATT, CDR2 SNEGSKA (reference sequence). J was trimmed by 0 bases and V by 5 bases; bases with no gene match: 3. The CDR3 region is CSAGTGRSYEQYF. The sequenced part of the CDR3 DNA is TGCAGTGCTGGGACAGGCCGCTCCTACGAG.

A remark on this clone: Read data end 3 residues before the CDR3 end; the end is taken from the germline J gene. The chain recombines TRBV7-9 with TRBJ2-1; 7 bases are a match to TRBD2. The CDR3 sequence is 14 residues long. Germline V gene lookup returns CDR1 SEHNR and CDR2 FQNEAQ (reference sequence). V shed 0 bases and J 9 bases; nucleotides not matched to a gene: 5. Partial CDR3 DNA: TGTGCCAGCAGCTTAGCAGGACTAGATGGTGAG. Translated: CASSLAGLDGE. The whole CDR3 protein is CASSLAGLDGEQFF.

A note on this clone: With the read ending 3 residues before the CDR3 end, the germline J gene is used to fill in that end. Other DNA sequences of this sample code for an identical CDR3. V and J are TRBV18 and TRBJ2-7; D remains ambiguous. The germline V gene encodes CDR1 KGHSH and CDR2 LQKENI. V dropped 3 bases and J dropped 0 bases, with 3 bases sitting between them. The CDR3 consists of 12 residues. CDR3 in amino acids: CASSPNSYEQYF. The CDR3 bases that were read are TGTGCCAGCTCACCTAACTCCTACGAG.

Comment on this clone: The sequenced fragment ends 3 residues before the CDR3 boundary, so the rest is inferred from the germline J gene. The chain is built from TRBV2 and TRBJ1-4; no definite D call. This CDR3 has 13 amino acids. The V end lost 6 bases, the J end lost 5 bases, and 10 bases lay between the germline ends. Germline V gene lookup returns CDR1 SNHLY and CDR2 FYNNEI. CDR3 amino acids: CASSNSRNEKLFF. The part of the CDR3 DNA that was read is TGTGCCAGCAGCAACTCCAGGAATGAAAAA.

This clone is labeled medium-sized based on frequency. The CDR3 is cut off 3 residues early in the read; its end comes from the germline J gene. The chain employs TRBV7-2 and TRBJ1-6, with D hard to call. The CDR3 spans 15 residues. The V end was cut by 5 bases, the J end by 1 base, with 9 bases between. Germline values: CDR1 SGHTA, CDR2 FQGNSA. CDR3 region: CASSPLGSYNSPLHF. The sequenced part of the CDR3 DNA is TGTGCCAGCAGCCCACTCGGGTCCTATAATTCACCC.

To note about this clone: At one boundary the junction diverges from the germline segment, which might be a read error. The read ends 3 residues shy of where the CDR3 ends; the end is completed using the germline J gene. V is TRBV7-3 and J is TRBJ2-1, with TRBD2 as a possible D gene (5 bases). CDR1 and CDR2 from the germline V gene are SGHTA and FQGTGA. This CDR3 spans 13 amino acids. The CDR3 spells CASSMDSFNEQFF. CDR3 DNA (partial): TGTGCCAGCAGCATGGACTCCTTCAATGAG.

Regarding this clone: The read terminates 3 residues ahead of where the CDR3 ends, so the germline J gene completes it. This chain joins TRBV5-4 and TRBJ2-7; the match to TRBD1 covers 7 bases. CDR1 SGHNT and CDR2 YYREEE come from the germline V gene (reference sequence). The CDR3 loop spans 14 amino acids. V dropped 4 bases and J dropped 2; count of bases not matched to a gene: 6. CDR3 DNA (partial): TGTGCCAGCAGCCGAAGACAGGGCACCTACGAG. This encodes CASSRRQGTYE. The complete CDR3 sequence is CASSRRQGTYEQYF.

Details on this clone: The read ends 3 residues early relative to the CDR3; the germline J gene fills the gap. The chain is built from TRBV7-2 and TRBJ1-2, with 7 bases identical to TRBD1. This CDR3 is 15 amino acids long. CDR1 and CDR2 from the germline V gene are SGHTA and FQGNSA. Losses at the gene ends were 1 base for V and 2 bases for J; bases not matched to a gene: 4. CDR3 region: CASSLVSTGNYGYTF. Incomplete CDR3 DNA: TGTGCCAGCAGCTTAGTCTCGACAGGGAACTATGGC.